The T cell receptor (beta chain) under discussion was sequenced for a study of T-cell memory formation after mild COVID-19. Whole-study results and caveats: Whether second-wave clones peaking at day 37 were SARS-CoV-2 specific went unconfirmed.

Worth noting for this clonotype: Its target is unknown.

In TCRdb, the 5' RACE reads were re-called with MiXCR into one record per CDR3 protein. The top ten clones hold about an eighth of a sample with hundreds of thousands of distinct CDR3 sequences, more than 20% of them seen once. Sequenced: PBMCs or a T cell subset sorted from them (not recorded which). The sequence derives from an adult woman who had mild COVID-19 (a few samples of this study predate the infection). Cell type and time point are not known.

The CDR3 region is CAISEVRAGGDNEQFF. DNA for the CDR3: TGTGCCATCAGTGAAGTACGAGCGGGGGGCGACAATGAGCAGTTCTTC. The chain is built from TRBV10-3 and TRBJ2-1; TRBD2 aligns across 9 bases. This CDR3 comprises 16 residues. Germline-derived CDR1 and CDR2 are ENHRY and SYGVKD. V shed 3 bases and J 5 bases; nucleotides not matched to a gene: 8.